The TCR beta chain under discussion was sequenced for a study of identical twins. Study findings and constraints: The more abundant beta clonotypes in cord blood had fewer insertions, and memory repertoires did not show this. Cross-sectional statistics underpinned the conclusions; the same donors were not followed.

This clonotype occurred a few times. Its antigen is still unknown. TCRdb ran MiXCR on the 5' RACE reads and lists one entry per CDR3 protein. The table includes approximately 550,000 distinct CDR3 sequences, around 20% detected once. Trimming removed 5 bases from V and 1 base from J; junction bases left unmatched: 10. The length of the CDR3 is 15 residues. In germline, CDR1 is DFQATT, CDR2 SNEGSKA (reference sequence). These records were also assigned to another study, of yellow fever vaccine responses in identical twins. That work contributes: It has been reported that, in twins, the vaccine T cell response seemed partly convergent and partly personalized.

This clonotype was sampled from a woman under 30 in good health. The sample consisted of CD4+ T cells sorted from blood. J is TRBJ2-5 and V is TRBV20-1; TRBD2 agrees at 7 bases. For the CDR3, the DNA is TGCAGTGCTGGCAGGAGCGGGACCGCCCAAGAGACCCAGTACTTC. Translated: CSAGRSGTAQETQYF.